These 24 T cell receptor beta chains were all obtained from the same sample, sequenced in a study of T cell responses to AZD1222 COVID-19 vaccine. This table comes from immunoSEQ multiplex PCR, and its TCRdb copy is limited to in-frame clones, with some not included. The repertoire holds 90,000 to 120,000 clones, approximately 89% seen once, with 22% in the top ten. Here the sequenced sample was peripheral blood, taken on day 0 of AZD1222 vaccination. Every receptor here comes from an adult in good health.

The V gene is TRBV11-2, the J gene TRBJ2-7, with 7 bases identical to TRBD2. The CDR3 is 15 amino acids. J was trimmed by 0 bases and V by 7 bases; bases with no gene match: 9. CDR1 and CDR2 (germline): SGHAT, FQNNGV. The CDR3 sequence: CASKWATGGSYEQYF. The CDR3 region has the DNA TGTGCCAGCAAATGGGCGACGGGGGGCTCCTACGAGCAGTACTTC.

The chain is built from TRBV5-1 and TRBJ1-2; 8 bases line up with TRBD1. The germline CDR1 and CDR2 sequences are SGHRS and YFSETQ. Trimming at V came to 0 bases and at J to 5 bases, leaving 6 bases not matched to a gene. CDR3 length equals 15 residues. The CDR3 sequence is CASSLAGTGDYGYTF. The CDR3 DNA follows: TGCGCCAGCAGCTTGGCCGGGACAGGCGATTATGGCTACACCTTC.

The chain has TRBV19 and TRBJ2-7, with a weak D call TRBD1 (5 bases). CDR3 length equals 15 residues. In germline, CDR1 is LNHDA, CDR2 SQIVND (reference sequence). The V end lost 5 bases, the J end lost 1 base, and 15 bases lay between the germline ends. CDR3 DNA sequence: TGTGCCAGTAGTGCAGCCCTACAGGTATCCTACGAGCAGTACTTC. It encodes CASSAALQVSYEQYF.

The rearrangement links TRBV4-2 to TRBJ2-7; perhaps D is TRBD1 or TRBD2 (5 bases each). The CDR3 is 14 residues long. The germline CDR1 and CDR2 sequences are LGHNA and YNFKEQ. Trimming stripped 5 bases from V and 0 bases from J, with 11 bases between. The CDR3 region has the DNA TGTGCCAGCAGCGCACGGGGCACCTCCTACGAGCAGTACTTC. It codes for CASSARGTSYEQYF.

This clone was counted a single time. The chain is built from TRBV7-2 and TRBJ1-2, with TRBD1 identical over 7 bases. This CDR3 is built from 15 residues. Germline V CDR1 and CDR2: SGHTA, FQGNSA. With V trimmed by 2 bases and J by 4 bases, 7 bases remained unmatched. DNA for the CDR3: TGTGCCAGCAGCTTACAGACAGGGTCGGCCTATGGCTACACCTTC. This codes for CASSLQTGSAYGYTF.

The chain couples TRBV29-1 to TRBJ2-7; TRBD2 matches 8 bases. V dropped 4 bases and J dropped 2; count of bases not matched to a gene: 4. Germline loops: CDR1 SQVTM, CDR2 ANQGSEA. This CDR3 spans 13 amino acids. This CDR3 reads CSVGSAGAYEQYF. The CDR3 nucleotides read TGCAGCGTTGGGTCAGCGGGGGCCTACGAGCAGTACTTC.

This clone was counted only a few times. J is TRBJ2-3 and V is TRBV15, with 9 bases matching TRBD2. The CDR3 extends over 15 amino acids. The germline CDR1 and CDR2 sequences are LNHNV and YYDKDF (reference sequence). The J segment lost 1 base and the V segment lost 5 bases, leaving 4 bases of the junction unmatched. In DNA, the CDR3 is TGTGCCACCAGCCTCAAGCGGGGGGGCACAGATACGCAGTATTTT. It codes for CATSLKRGGTDTQYF.

This chain links TRBV30 with TRBJ2-7; 7 nucleotides match TRBD1. The CDR3 has 13 residues. CDR1 and CDR2 from the germline V gene are GTSNPN and SVGIG (reference sequence). J was trimmed by 3 bases and V by 3 bases; bases with no gene match: 5. CDR3 in DNA: TGTGCCTGGAGGACAGGGAGAAGCTACGAGCAGTACTTC. Encoded protein: CAWRTGRSYEQYF.

The rearrangement joins TRBV10-3 to TRBJ2-5; 8 bases map to TRBD1. Germline values: CDR1 ENHRY, CDR2 SYGVKD. V lost 2 bases and J lost 5; bases outside the gene matches: 7. This CDR3 is built from 15 residues. The CDR3 loop reads CAISETTGAGETQYF. Written as DNA, the CDR3 is TGTGCCATCAGTGAGACGACAGGGGCCGGGGAGACCCAGTACTTC.

The rearrangement links TRBV12-3 or TRBV12-4 to TRBJ2-2; D is unclear. CDR3 length: 12 amino acids. Trimming shortened V by 6 bases and J by 2 bases, and 4 bases separated the two germline ends. The CDR3 nucleotides read TGTGCCAGCAGCTTTAACACCGGGGAGCTGTTTTTT. It specifies CASSFNTGELFF.

This chain's CDR3 is CASSRGGQGILNQPQHF. CDR3 DNA sequence: TGTGCCAGCAGTCGGGGGGGACAGGGCATTCTGAATCAGCCCCAGCATTTT. This chain links TRBV6-6 with TRBJ1-5; 9 positions match TRBD1. The V gene end was trimmed by 5 bases and the J gene end by 4 bases; junction bases not matched to a gene: 12. Germline values: CDR1 MNHNY, CDR2 SVGAGI (reference sequence). This CDR3 is 17 amino acids long.

The chain is built from TRBV7-9 and TRBJ2-7; no definite D call. The ends were cut back, 2 bases at V and 3 bases at J, with 11 bases in the middle. The CDR3 totals 14 residues. In germline, CDR1 is SEHNR, CDR2 FQNEAQ (reference sequence). CDR3 nucleotide sequence: TGTGCCAGCAGCTTAAACGGCGATTACTACGAGCAGTACTTC. Amino acids: CASSLNGDYYEQYF.

This clone came up once. The chain combines TRBV5-1 with TRBJ1-6; TRBD1 matches at 10 bases. There are 15 residues in the CDR3. V lost 4 bases, J lost 9 bases, and 7 bases stayed unmatched. CDR1 SGHRS and CDR2 YFSETQ come from the germline V gene. The CDR3 nucleotides are TGCGCCAGCAGCCCGAGGGACAGGGGAGGTTCACCCCTCCACTTT. Protein product: CASSPRDRGGSPLHF. Full variable domain (missing parts from reference TRBV5-1 and TRBJ1-6): KAGVTQTPRYLIKTRGQQVTLSCSPISGHRSVSWYQQTPGQGLQFLFEYFSETQRNKGNFPGRFSGRQFSNSRSEMNVSTLELGDSALYLCASSPRDRGGSPLHFGNGTRLTVT.

The V and J genes are TRBV29-1 and TRBJ2-1, with a possible D match to TRBD2 (6 bases). Trimming removed 1 base from V and 0 bases from J, with 13 bases in between. From germline, CDR1 is SQVTM and CDR2 ANQGSEA. The length of the CDR3 is 16 residues. CDR3 in amino acids: CSVEASDRSSYNEQFF. The CDR3 coding sequence is TGCAGCGTTGAAGCTAGCGACCGAAGCTCCTACAATGAGCAGTTCTTC.

V usage is TRBV6-5 and J usage is TRBJ2-7; the match to TRBD1 covers 8 bases. Trimming removed 10 bases from V and 7 bases from J; junction bases left unmatched: 15. CDR1 MNHEY and CDR2 SVGAGI come from the germline V gene. The CDR3 length is 14 residues. CDR3 sequence: CATHQGATSAEQYF. CDR3 nucleotides: TGTGCCACCCATCAGGGGGCTACTAGTGCTGAGCAGTACTTC.

The CDR3 bases are TGTGCCTGGAGTCCTGGGAGAGTAACTAATGAAAAACTGTTTTTT. Translated: CAWSPGRVTNEKLFF. The chain uses TRBV30 and TRBJ1-4; D remains unclear. The V end lost 2 bases, the J end lost 1 base, and 11 bases lay between the germline ends. The CDR3 is 15 residues long. The germline V gene encodes CDR1 GTSNPN and CDR2 SVGIG (reference sequence).

CDR3: CASSFKDHYGYTF. As DNA, the CDR3 is TGTGCCAGCAGCTTTAAGGACCACTATGGCTACACCTTC. The rearrangement joins TRBV7-2 to TRBJ1-2; D gene uncertain. This CDR3 is 13 amino acids long. The V end was cut by 3 bases, the J end by 3 bases, with 8 bases between. Per germline, CDR1 SGHTA and CDR2 FQGNSA.

This chain uses TRBV6-2 or TRBV6-3 with TRBJ1-2; D gene ambiguous. V dropped 4 bases and J dropped 4 bases, with 7 bases sitting between them. Looked up from germline, CDR1 is MNHEY and CDR2 is SVGEGT. This CDR3 contains 12 residues. The CDR3 sequence is CASSFQSYGYTF. The CDR3 nucleotides are TGTGCCAGCAGTTTCCAATCCTATGGCTACACCTTC.

The CDR3 nucleotides are TGTGCCAGCAGCCCCAGATTGGGCAGGGGAGATGAAAAACTGTTTTTT. It encodes CASSPRLGRGDEKLFF. The rearrangement uses TRBV9 and TRBJ1-4; tentative D call: TRBD1 (6 bases). The germline gives CDR1 SGDLS, CDR2 YYNGEE. The CDR3 length is 16 residues. V lost 4 bases to trimming and J lost 6 bases, with 19 bases between them.

The chain recombines TRBV20-1 with TRBJ1-2; maybe TRBD1 (6 bases). The CDR3 spans 12 residues. The V gene lost 3 bases and the J gene lost 8 bases, with 13 bases spanning the gap. Germline V gives CDR1 DFQATT, CDR2 SNEGSKA (reference sequence). CDR3 DNA: TGCAGTGCTAGTCGGCAGGGGTCGGGCTACACCTTC. As protein: CSASRQGSGYTF.

The rearrangement links TRBV7-9 to TRBJ2-3; a weak D match, TRBD2 (5 bases). Trimming removed 2 bases at V and 2 bases at J, with 17 bases between. CDR1 SEHNR and CDR2 FQNEAQ come from the germline V gene (reference sequence). The CDR3 runs to 17 residues. Here the CDR3 reads CASSLLMGLAFTDTQYF. DNA for the CDR3: TGTGCCAGCAGCTTACTAATGGGTCTAGCATTCACAGATACGCAGTATTTT.

The V and J genes are TRBV7-9 and TRBJ1-4; TRBD1 aligns across 8 bases. CDR1 and CDR2 (germline): SEHNR, FQNEAQ (reference sequence). The CDR3 totals 16 residues. The V gene end was trimmed by 5 bases and the J gene end by 6 bases; junction bases not matched to a gene: 11. The CDR3 is CASSRSDRGTHEKLFF. The CDR3 bases are TGTGCCAGCAGCCGATCCGACAGGGGTACACATGAAAAACTGTTTTTT.

The chain employs TRBV7-7 and TRBJ2-7; 8 positions agree with TRBD1. V gave up 6 bases and J gave up 10 bases; unmatched junction bases: 14. The CDR3 contains 14 residues. Germline lookup yields CDR1 SSHAT and CDR2 FNYEAQ (reference sequence). CDR3 sequence (DNA): TGTGCCAGCAGGAAATTGAGTACAGGGGGAATTCAGTACTTC. Translated: CASRKLSTGGIQYF.

The chain recombines TRBV6-7 with TRBJ1-5; the D gene is possibly TRBD1 (5 bases). TRBV6-7 has ORF status, its function being uncertain. The CDR3 has 17 amino acids. V was clipped by 1 base and J by 9 bases, with 22 bases between them. CDR3 sequence (DNA): TGTGCCAGCAGTTACTTAAACCGTGGAGGGGACGGTCGGCCCCAGCATTTT. Translated: CASSYLNRGGDGRPQHF.